The rows below give T cell receptor beta chains drawn from one sample of a study of blood T cell repertoires in COVID-19. Clones were sequenced by immunoSEQ multiplex PCR, and TCRdb holds only the in-frame ones, with some missing. The sample yields approximately 150,000 clones, approximately 80% seen once. Sequencing was done on a sample of peripheral blood. All receptors come from an elderly woman with COVID-19, enrolled during active disease. The CDR3 runs from the conserved cysteine through the conserved F or W.

v_call,j_call,cdr3_aa
TRBV15,TRBJ1-5,CATSRDRLNQPQHF
TRBV19,TRBJ1-2,CASSGQNYGYTF
TRBV7-3,TRBJ1-4,CASSLGGNEKLFF
TRBV2,TRBJ2-7,CASSVEGRHEQYF
TRBV27,TRBJ1-4,CASSISGTANEKLFF
TRBV6-5,TRBJ2-7,CASRIRDRVGEQYF
TRBV5-1,TRBJ1-2,CASSLDRGQVYGYTF
TRBV6-5,TRBJ2-5,CASSPGLKETQYF
TRBV9,TRBJ1-2,CASSPGGSVLNYGYTF
TRBV2,TRBJ1-2,CASSEDSSYGYTF
TRBV6-1,TRBJ2-1,CASSDGASISYNEQFF
TRBV6-5,TRBJ1-2,CASSQGYGYTF
TRBV5-1,TRBJ2-5,CASSLGREETQYF
TRBV18,TRBJ2-7,CASSQNAGGEGEQYF
TRBV4-1,TRBJ2-5,CASSQNGLAGDLAQYF
TRBV18,TRBJ1-5,CASSPLAGGRQPQHF
TRBV6-1,TRBJ2-1,CASSDVTLGANEQFF
TRBV12-5,TRBJ2-1,CASGSGFTGNEQFF
TRBV11-2,TRBJ1-6,CASSLDPGNSPLHF
TRBV6-6,TRBJ2-7,CASSRDREYEQYF
TRBV19,TRBJ1-2,CASEAGNINYGYTF
TRBV6-5,TRBJ1-1,CASSYGGQTSNTEAFF